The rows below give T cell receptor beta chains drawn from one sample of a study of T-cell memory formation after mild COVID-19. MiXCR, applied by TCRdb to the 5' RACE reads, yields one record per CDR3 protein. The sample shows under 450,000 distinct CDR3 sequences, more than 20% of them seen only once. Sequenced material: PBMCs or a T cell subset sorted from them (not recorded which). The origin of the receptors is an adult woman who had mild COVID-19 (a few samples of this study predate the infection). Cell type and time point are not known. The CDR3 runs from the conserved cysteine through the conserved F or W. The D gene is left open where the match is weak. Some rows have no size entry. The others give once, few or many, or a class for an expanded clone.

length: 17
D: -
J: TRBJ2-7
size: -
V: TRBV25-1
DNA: TGTGCCATCCCGACCGCAGGGAAGCAGGAGTGCTCCTACGAGCAGTACTTC
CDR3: CAIPTAGKQECSYEQYF

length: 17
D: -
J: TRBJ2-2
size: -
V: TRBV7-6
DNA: TGTGCCAGCAGCTTATCGGCAGGGTTTAAGAACACCGGGGAGCTGTTTTTT
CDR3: CASSLSAGFKNTGELFF

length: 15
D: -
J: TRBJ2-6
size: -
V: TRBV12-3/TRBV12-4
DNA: TGTGCCAGCAGTTCTGGCGTCTCTGGGGCCAACGTCCTGACTTTC
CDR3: CASSSGVSGANVLTF

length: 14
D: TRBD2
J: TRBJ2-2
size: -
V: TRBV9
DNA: TGTGCCAGCAGCCCCCATGGGGGGGCCGGGGAGCTGTTTTTT
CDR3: CASSPHGGAGELFF

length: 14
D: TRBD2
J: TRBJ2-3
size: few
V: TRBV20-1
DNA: TGCAGTGCTAGACCCCAGCCGGGGGGAGATACGCAGTATTTT
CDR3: CSARPQPGGDTQYF

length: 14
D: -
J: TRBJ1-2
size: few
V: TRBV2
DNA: TGTGCCAGCAGTGAAAAGTGGGATGTCTATGGCTACACCTTC
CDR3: CASSEKWDVYGYTF

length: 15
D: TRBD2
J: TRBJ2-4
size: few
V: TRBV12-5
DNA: TGTGCTAGTGGTTTGGCTAGCGGGATCCTTCGAATTCAGTACTTC
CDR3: CASGLASGILRIQYF

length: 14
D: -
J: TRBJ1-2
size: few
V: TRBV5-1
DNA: TGCGCCAGCAGCTTGAGGTCGTGGTTCTATGGCTACACCTTC
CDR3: CASSLRSWFYGYTF

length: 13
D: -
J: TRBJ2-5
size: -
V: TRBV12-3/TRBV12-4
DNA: TGTGCCAGCAGCTGGGGCACCTTAGAGACCCAGTACTTC
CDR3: CASSWGTLETQYF

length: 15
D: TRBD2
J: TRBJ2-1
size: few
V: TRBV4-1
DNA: TGCGCCAGCAGCCAAGGGACTAGCGGGGGGAGTGAGCAGTTCTTC
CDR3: CASSQGTSGGSEQFF

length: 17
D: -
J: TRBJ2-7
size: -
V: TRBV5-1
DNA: TGCGCCAGCAGCTCCGGGACAGGGATCGGGAGGGGGTACGAGCAGTACTTC
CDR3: CASSSGTGIGRGYEQYF

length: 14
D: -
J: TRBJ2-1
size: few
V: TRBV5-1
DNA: TGCGCCAGCAGCTTGGAGGGGTTGGGCGATGAGCAGTTCTTC
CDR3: CASSLEGLGDEQFF

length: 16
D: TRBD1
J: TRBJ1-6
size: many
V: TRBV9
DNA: TGTGCCAGCAGCCCGAGGACAGGGGGAAATAATTCACCCCTCCACTTT
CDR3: CASSPRTGGNNSPLHF

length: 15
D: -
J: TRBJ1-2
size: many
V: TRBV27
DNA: TGTGCCAGCAGTACCGTAAGGAGCGATAACTATGGCTACACCTTC
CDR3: CASSTVRSDNYGYTF

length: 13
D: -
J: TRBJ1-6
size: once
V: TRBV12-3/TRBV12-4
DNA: TGTGCCAGCAGTAACCTAGAGGGCTCACCCCTCCACTTT
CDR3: CASSNLEGSPLHF

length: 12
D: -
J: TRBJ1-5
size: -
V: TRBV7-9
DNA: TGTGCCAGCAGCTTAAAAGTAGGGCCCCAGCATTTT
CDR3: CASSLKVGPQHF

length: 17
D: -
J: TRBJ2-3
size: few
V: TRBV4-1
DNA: TGCGCCAGCAGCCAAGGCATTTGGGGGGGGGCCTCGAGTACGCAGTATTTT
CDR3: CASSQGIWGGASSTQYF

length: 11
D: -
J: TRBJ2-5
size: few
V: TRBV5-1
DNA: TGCGCCAGCAGCTTGGACCAGGTCCAGTACTTC
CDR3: CASSLDQVQYF

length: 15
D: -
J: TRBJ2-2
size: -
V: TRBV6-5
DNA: TGTGCCAGCAGTCCGACACCGACTGGAACCGGGGAGCTGTTTTTT
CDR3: CASSPTPTGTGELFF

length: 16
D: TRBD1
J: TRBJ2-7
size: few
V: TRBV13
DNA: TGTGCCAGCAGCTTAGGGGCTAGGGGGCCGAGCTACGAGCAGTACTTC
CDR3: CASSLGARGPSYEQYF

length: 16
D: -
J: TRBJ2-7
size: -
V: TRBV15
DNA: TGTGCCACCAGCACCCCCGGGCCCAAGCCCTCCTACGAGCAGTACTTC
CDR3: CATSTPGPKPSYEQYF

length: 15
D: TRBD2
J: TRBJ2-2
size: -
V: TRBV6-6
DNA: TGTGCCAGCAGAAGGCGGGGGGATGCCACCGGGGAGCTGTTTTTT
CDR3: CASRRRGDATGELFF

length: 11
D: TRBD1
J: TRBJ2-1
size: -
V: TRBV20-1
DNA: TGCAGTGCTGGGACAGCTAATGAGCAGTTCTTC
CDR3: CSAGTANEQFF

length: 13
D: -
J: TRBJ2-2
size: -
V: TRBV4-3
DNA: TGCGCCAGCAGCCAAGTTAGATGGGAGGAGCTGTTTTTT
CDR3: CASSQVRWEELFF

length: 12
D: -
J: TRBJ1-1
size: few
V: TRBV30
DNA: TGTGCCTGGAGTCGGCAGGGATTGGAAGCTTTCTTT
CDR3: CAWSRQGLEAFF

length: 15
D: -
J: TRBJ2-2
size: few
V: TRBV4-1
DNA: TGCGCCAGCAGCCAGCCCAGATCGAACACCGGGGAGCTGTTTTTT
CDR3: CASSQPRSNTGELFF

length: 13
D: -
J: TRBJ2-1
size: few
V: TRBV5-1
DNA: TGCGCCAGCAGCTCTGCGCAGAGCAATGAGCAGTTCTTC
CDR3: CASSSAQSNEQFF

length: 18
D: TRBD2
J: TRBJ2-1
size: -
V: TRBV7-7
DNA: TGTGCCAGCAGCCCACTTTTACTAGCGGGGGGCAAGGGAGATGAGCAGTTCTTC
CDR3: CASSPLLLAGGKGDEQFF

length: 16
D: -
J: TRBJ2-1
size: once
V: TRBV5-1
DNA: TGCGCCAGCAGCTTGGTAGGGGGTCGGGACTACAATGAGCAGTTCTTC
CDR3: CASSLVGGRDYNEQFF

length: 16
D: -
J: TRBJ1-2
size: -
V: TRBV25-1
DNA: TGTGCCAGCAGACCCGGGGTCGGGGCATATAACTATGGCTACACCTTC
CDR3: CASRPGVGAYNYGYTF

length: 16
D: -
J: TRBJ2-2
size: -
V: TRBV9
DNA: TGTGCCAGCAGCGTCGAGGGGATCGCGAACACCGGGGAGCTGTTTTTT
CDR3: CASSVEGIANTGELFF

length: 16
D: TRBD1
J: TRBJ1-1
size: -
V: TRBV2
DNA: TGTGCCAGCAGGGCAGGACAGGGAAGAGGTGTCCCTGAAGCTTTCTTT
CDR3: CASRAGQGRGVPEAFF

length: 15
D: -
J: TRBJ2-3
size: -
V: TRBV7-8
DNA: TGTGCCAGCAGCTTAGAAGCCAGGTCCACAGATACGCAGTATTTT
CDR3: CASSLEARSTDTQYF

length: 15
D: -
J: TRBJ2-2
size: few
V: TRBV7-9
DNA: TGTGCCAGCAGCCGTTCGGGGCCGGGCACCGGGGAGCTGTTTTTT
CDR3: CASSRSGPGTGELFF

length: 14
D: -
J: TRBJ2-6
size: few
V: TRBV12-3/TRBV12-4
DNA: TGTGCCAGCAGTGTCCTGGCTGGGGCCAACGTCCTGACTTTC
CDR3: CASSVLAGANVLTF

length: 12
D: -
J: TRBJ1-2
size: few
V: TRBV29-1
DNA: TGCAGCGTTGTTAGGACAAACTATGGCTACACCTTC
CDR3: CSVVRTNYGYTF

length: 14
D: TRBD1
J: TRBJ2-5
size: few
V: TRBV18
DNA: TGTGCCAGCTCACCACTTTCAGGGGGAGAGACCCAGTACTTC
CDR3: CASSPLSGGETQYF

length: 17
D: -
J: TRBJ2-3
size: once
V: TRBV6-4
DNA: TGTGCCAGCAGACAACCGACAGCTAGGACTAGCACAGATACGCAGTATTTT
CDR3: CASRQPTARTSTDTQYF

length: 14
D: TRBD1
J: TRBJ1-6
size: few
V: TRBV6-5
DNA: TGTGCCAGCAGCCTCCGACAGGGGAATTCACCCCTCCACTTT
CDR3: CASSLRQGNSPLHF

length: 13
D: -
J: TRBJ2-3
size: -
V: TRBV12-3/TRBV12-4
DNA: TGTGCCAGCAGTTTTGACGACACAGATACGCAGTATTTT
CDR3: CASSFDDTDTQYF

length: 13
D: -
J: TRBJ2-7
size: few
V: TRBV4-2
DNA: TGTGCCAGCAGCCCCTTCGGAGAGCCCGAGCAGTACTTC
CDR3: CASSPFGEPEQYF

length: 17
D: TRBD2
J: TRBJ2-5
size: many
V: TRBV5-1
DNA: TGCGCCAGCAGCTTGGCCGGACTAGCGGGGGGGCAAGAGACCCAGTACTTC
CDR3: CASSLAGLAGGQETQYF